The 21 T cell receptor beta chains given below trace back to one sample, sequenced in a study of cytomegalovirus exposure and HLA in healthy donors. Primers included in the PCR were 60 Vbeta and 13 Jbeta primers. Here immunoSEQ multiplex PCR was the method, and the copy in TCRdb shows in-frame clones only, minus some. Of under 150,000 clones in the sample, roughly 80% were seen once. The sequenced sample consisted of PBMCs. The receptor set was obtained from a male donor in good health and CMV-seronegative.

CDR3 sequence (DNA): TGTGCCATCAGTGAAGGCGGGAGGACGCAGTACTTC. Residues: CAISEGGRTQYF. This sequence joins TRBV10-3 and TRBJ2-7, with 8 bases identical to TRBD2. The CDR3 consists of 12 residues. With V trimmed by 3 bases and J by 9 bases, 4 bases remained unmatched. Germline V lookup: CDR1 ENHRY, CDR2 SYGVKD.

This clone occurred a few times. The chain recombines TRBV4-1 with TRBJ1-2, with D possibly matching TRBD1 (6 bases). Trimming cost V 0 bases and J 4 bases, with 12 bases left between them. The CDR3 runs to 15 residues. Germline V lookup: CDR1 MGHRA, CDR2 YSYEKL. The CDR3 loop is CASSQEGGGSYGYTF. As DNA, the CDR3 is TGCGCCAGCAGCCAAGAGGGAGGGGGAAGCTATGGCTACACCTTC.

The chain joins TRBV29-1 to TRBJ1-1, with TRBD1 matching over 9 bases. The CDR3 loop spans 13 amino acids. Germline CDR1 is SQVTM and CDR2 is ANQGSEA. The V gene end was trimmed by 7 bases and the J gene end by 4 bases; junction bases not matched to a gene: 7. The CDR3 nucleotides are TGCAGCGCATTGGGACAGGGCCCCACTGAAGCTTTCTTT. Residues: CSALGQGPTEAFF.

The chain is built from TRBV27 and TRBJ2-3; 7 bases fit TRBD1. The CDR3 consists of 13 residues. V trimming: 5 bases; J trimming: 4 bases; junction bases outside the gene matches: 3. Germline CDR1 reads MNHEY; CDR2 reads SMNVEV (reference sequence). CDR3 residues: CASSVTGSDTQYF. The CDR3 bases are TGTGCCAGCAGTGTGACAGGGTCAGATACGCAGTATTTT.

The CDR3 protein is CASSSPGLLDEQFF. As DNA, the CDR3 is TGCGCCAGCAGCTCCCCGGGTTTGTTAGATGAGCAGTTCTTC. This chain joins TRBV5-1 and TRBJ2-1; D is undetermined. The CDR3 spans 14 residues. The V and J ends lost 3 bases and 8 bases respectively, with 15 bases between them. Germline-derived CDR1 and CDR2 are SGHRS and YFSETQ.

This CDR3 reads CASSQGEVVRPREQFF. The CDR3 DNA reads TGCGCCAGCAGCCAAGGGGAGGTGGTCAGACCTCGGGAGCAGTTCTTC. The gene calls are TRBV4-1 and TRBJ2-1; tentative D call: TRBD2 (6 bases). The CDR3 sequence is 16 residues long. CDR1 is MGHRA, CDR2 YSYEKL, per germline. Trimming removed 1 base at V and 10 bases at J, with 20 bases between.

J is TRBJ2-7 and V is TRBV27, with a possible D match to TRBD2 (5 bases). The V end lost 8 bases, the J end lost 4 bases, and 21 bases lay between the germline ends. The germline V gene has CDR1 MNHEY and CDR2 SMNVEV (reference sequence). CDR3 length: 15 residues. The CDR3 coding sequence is TGTGCCAGCTTTTTAAAGCGGAAGACGGCATACGAGCAGTACTTC. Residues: CASFLKRKTAYEQYF.

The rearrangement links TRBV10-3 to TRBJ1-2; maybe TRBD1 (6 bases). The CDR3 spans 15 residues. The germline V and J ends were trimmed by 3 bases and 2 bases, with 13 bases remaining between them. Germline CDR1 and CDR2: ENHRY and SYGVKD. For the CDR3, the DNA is TGTGCCATCAGTGATTTAAAGGGACAAAACTATGGCTACACCTTC. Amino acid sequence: CAISDLKGQNYGYTF.

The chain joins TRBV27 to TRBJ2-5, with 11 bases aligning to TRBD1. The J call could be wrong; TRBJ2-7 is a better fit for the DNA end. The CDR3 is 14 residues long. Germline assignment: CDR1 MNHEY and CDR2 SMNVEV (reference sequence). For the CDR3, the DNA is TGTGCCAGCAGTCCGGGACAGGGGGACTACGAGCAGTACTTC. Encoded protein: CASSPGQGDYEQYF.

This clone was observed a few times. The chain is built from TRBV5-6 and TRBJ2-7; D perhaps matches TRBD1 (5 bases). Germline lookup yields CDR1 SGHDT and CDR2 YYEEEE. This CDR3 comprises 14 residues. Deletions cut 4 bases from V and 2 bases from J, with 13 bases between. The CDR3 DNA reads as TGTGCCAGCAGCCTTCCGACAGAGACCTACGAGCAGTACTTC. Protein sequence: CASSLPTETYEQYF.

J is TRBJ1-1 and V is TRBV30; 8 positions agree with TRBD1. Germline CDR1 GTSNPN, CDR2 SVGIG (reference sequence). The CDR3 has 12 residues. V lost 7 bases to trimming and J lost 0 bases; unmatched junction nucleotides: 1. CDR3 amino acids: CAYRGLNTEAFF. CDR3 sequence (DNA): TGTGCCTACAGGGGGTTGAACACTGAAGCTTTCTTT.

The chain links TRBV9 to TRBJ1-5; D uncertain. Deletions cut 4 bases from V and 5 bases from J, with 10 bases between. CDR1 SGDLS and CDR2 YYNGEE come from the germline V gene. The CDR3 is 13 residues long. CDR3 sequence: CASSPDEDQPQHF. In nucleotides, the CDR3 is TGTGCCAGCAGCCCGGATGAGGATCAGCCCCAGCATTTT.

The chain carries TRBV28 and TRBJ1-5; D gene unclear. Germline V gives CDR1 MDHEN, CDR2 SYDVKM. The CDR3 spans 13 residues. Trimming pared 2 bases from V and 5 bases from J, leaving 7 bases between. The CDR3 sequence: CASSLVGHQPQHF. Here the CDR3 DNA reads TGTGCCAGCAGTTTAGTTGGGCATCAGCCCCAGCATTTT.

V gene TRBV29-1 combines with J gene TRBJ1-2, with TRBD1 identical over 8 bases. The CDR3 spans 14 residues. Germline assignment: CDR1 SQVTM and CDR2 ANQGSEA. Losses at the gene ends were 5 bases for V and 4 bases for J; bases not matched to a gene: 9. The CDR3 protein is CSVSGTGTLYGYTF. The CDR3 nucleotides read TGCAGCGTTTCCGGGACAGGTACACTCTATGGCTACACCTTC.

Written as DNA, the CDR3 is TGCGCCAGCTCAGGGGAGACTGAAGCTTTCTTT. Its translation: CASSGETEAFF. The chain carries TRBV5-1 and TRBJ1-1, with D possibly being TRBD1 (6 bases). The V gene lost 7 bases and the J gene lost 5 bases, with 9 bases spanning the gap. The CDR3 has 11 residues. CDR1 is SGHRS and CDR2 is YFSETQ in the germline V gene.

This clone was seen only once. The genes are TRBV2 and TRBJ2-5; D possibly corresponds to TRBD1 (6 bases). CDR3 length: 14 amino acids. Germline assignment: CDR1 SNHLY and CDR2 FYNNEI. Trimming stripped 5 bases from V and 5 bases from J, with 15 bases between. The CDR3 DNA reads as TGTGCCAGCAGTTTCAGGGGCCAGGGGGAGACCCAGTACTTC. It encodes CASSFRGQGETQYF.

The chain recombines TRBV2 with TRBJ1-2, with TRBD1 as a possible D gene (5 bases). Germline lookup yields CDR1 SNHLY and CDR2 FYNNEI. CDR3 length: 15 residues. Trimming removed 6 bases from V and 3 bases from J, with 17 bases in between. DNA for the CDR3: TGTGCCAGCAGCGACACCGGGACTTCTGACTATGGCTACACCTTC. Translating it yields CASSDTGTSDYGYTF.

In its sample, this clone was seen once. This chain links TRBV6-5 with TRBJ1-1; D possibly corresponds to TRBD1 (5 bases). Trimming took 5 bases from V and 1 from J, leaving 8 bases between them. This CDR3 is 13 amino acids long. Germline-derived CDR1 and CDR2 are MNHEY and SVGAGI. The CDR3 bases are TGTGCCAGCAGTCCTACAGGGAACACTGAAGCTTTCTTT. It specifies CASSPTGNTEAFF.

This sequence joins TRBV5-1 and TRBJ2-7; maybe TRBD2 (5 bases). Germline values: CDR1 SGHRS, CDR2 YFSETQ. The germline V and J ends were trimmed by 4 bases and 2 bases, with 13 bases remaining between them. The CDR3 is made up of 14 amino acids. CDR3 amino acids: CASSVLSGTYEQYF. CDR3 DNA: TGCGCCAGCAGCGTCCTCAGCGGTACCTACGAGCAGTACTTC.

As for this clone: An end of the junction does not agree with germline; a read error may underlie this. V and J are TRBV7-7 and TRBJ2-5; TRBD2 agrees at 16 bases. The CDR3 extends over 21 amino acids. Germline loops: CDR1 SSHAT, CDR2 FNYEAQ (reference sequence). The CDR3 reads CASSLVNRAGLAGGLGETQYF. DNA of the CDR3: TGTGCTAGCAGCTTAGTGAACAGGGCGGGACTAGCGGGGGGGTTGGGAGAGACCCAGTACTTC. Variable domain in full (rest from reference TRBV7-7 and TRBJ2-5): GAGVSQSPRYKVTKRGQDVTLRCDPISSHATLYWYQQALGQGPEFLTYFNYEAQPDKSGLPSDRFSAERPEGSISTLTIQRTEQRDSAMYRCASSLVNRAGLAGGLGETQYFGPGTRLLVL.

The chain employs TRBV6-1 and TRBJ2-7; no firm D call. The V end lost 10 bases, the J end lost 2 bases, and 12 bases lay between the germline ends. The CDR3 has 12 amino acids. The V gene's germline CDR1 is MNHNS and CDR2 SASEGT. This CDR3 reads CANKETAYEQYF. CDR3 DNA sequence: TGTGCCAACAAGGAGACGGCCTACGAGCAGTACTTC.